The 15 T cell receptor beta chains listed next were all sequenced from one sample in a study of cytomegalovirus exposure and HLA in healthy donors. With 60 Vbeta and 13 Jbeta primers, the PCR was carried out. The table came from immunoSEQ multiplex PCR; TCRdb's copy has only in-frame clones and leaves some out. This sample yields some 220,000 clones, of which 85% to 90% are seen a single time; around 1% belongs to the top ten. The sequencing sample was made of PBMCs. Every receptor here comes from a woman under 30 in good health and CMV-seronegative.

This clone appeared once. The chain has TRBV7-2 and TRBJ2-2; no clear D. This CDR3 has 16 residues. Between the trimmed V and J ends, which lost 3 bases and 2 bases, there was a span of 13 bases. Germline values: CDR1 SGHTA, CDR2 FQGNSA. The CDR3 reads CASSFGQYLNTGELFF. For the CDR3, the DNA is TGTGCCAGCAGCTTTGGGCAGTACCTAAACACCGGGGAGCTGTTTTTT.

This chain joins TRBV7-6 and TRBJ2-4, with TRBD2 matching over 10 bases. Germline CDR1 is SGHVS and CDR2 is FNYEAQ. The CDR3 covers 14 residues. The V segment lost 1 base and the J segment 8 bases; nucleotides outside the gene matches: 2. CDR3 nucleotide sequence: TGTGCCAGCAGCTTAGAGCGGGGGGGCGACATTCAGTACTTC. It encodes CASSLERGGDIQYF.

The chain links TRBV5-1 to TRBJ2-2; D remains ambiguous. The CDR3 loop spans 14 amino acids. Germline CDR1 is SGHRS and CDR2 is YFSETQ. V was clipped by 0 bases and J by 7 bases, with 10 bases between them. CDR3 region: CASSLVISGGELFF. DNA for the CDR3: TGCGCCAGCAGCTTGGTTATTAGTGGCGGGGAGCTGTTTTTT.

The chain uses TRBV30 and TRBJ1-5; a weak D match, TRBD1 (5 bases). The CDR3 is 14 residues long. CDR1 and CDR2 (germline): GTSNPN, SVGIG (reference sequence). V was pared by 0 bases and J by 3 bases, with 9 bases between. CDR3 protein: CAWSVKGYNQPQHF. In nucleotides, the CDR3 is TGTGCCTGGAGTGTTAAGGGGTACAATCAGCCCCAGCATTTT.

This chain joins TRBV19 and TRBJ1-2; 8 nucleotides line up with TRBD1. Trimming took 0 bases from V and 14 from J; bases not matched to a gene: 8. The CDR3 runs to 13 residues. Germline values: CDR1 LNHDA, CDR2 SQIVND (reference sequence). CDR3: CASSIDPGQAGTF. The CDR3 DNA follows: TGTGCCAGTAGTATAGACCCGGGACAGGCGGGAACCTTC.

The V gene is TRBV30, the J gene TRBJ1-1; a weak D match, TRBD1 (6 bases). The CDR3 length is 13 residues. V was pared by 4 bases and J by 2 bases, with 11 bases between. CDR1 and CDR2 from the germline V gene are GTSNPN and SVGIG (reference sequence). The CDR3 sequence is CAWKWTANTEAFF. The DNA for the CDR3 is TGTGCCTGGAAATGGACAGCTAACACTGAAGCTTTCTTT.

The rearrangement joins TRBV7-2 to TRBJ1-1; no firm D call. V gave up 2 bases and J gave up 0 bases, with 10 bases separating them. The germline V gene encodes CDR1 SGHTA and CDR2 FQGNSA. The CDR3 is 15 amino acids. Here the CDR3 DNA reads TGTGCCAGCAGCTTACCCCCGGGGATGAACACTGAAGCTTTCTTT. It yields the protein CASSLPPGMNTEAFF.

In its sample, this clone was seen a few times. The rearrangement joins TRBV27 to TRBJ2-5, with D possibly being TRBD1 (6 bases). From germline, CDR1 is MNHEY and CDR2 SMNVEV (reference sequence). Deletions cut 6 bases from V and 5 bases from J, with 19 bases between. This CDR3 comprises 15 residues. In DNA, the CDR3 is TGTGCCAGCAGGACCGTGGGGGCGCGGGTTGAGACCCAGTACTTC. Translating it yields CASRTVGARVETQYF.

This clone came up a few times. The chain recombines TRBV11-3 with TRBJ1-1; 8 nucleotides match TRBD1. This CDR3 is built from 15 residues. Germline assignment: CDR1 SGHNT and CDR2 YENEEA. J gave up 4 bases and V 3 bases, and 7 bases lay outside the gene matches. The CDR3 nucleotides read TGTGCCAGCAGCTTCAGGGGGCGCCGAGGCACTGAAGCTTTCTTT. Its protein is CASSFRGRRGTEAFF. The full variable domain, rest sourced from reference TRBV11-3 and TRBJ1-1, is EAGVVQSPRYKIIEKKQPVAFWCNPISGHNTLYWYLQNLGQGPELLIRYENEEAVDDSQLPKDRFSAERLKGVDSTLKIQPAELGDSAVYLCASSFRGRRGTEAFFGQGTRLTVV.

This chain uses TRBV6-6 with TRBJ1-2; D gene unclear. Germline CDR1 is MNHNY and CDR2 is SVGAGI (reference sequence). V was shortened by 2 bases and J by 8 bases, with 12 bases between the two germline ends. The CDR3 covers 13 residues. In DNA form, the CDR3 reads TGTGCCAGCAGTTACGTCGGGATAGGAGGCTACACCTTC. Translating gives CASSYVGIGGYTF.

The CDR3 region has the DNA TGTGCCAGCAGTTACTCGGGGGGGGATCAGCCCCAGCATTTT. This gives the protein CASSYSGGDQPQHF. This chain joins TRBV6-5 and TRBJ1-5; D may be TRBD1 (5 bases). This CDR3 has 14 amino acids. From germline, CDR1 is MNHEY and CDR2 SVGAGI. Trimming stripped 0 bases from V and 5 bases from J, with 8 bases between.

Here the CDR3 reads CASSLGLLGNTEAFF. The CDR3 DNA is TGCGCCAGCAGCCTAGGCCTCTTAGGGAACACTGAAGCTTTCTTT. This chain links TRBV5-1 with TRBJ1-1; D gene uncertain. This CDR3 is 15 amino acids long. The V and J ends lost 4 bases and 1 base respectively, with 14 bases between them. The germline V gene has CDR1 SGHRS and CDR2 YFSETQ. Filled out from reference TRBV5-1 and TRBJ1-1, the complete variable domain reads KAGVTQTPRYLIKTRGQQVTLSCSPISGHRSVSWYQQTPGQGLQFLFEYFSETQRNKGNFPGRFSGRQFSNSRSEMNVSTLELGDSALYLCASSLGLLGNTEAFFGQGTRLTVV.

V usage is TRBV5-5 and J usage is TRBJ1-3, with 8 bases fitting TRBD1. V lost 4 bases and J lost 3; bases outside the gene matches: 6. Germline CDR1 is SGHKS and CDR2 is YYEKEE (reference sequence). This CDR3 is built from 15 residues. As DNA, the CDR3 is TGTGCCAGCAGCGGCGGGACAGGATATGGAAACACCATATATTTT. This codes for CASSGGTGYGNTIYF.

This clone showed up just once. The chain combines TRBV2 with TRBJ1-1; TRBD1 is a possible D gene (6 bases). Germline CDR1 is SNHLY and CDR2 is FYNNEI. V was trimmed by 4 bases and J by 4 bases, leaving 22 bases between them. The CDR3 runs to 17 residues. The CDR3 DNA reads TGTGCCAGCAGTGCTGGGGACATACGCGGACATCGCACTGAAGCTTTCTTT. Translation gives CASSAGDIRGHRTEAFF.

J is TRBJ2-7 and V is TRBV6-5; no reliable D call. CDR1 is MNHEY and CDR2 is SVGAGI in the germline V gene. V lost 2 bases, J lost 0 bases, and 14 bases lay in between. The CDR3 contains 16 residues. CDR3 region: CASSYTEVLSSYEQYF. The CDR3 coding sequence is TGTGCCAGCAGTTACACCGAAGTACTGAGCTCCTACGAGCAGTACTTC.